A single sample gave rise to the 20 T cell receptor beta chains below, sequenced in a study of cytomegalovirus exposure and HLA in healthy donors. Amplification used 60 Vbeta primers and 13 Jbeta primers. Sequencing was performed with immunoSEQ multiplex PCR; in TCRdb, only in-frame clones are kept and a portion is missing. Among some 210,000 clones, around 80% were seen once, and the ten largest hold 3.5% to 4%. Specimen: PBMCs. Receptors originate from a male donor in good health and CMV-seronegative.

Only a few counts were recorded for this clone. CDR3 residues: CSVGPANYGYTF. The CDR3 DNA reads TGCAGCGTTGGGCCAGCTAACTATGGCTACACCTTC. This chain connects TRBV29-1 to TRBJ1-2; no clear D gene. Germline assignment: CDR1 SQVTM and CDR2 ANQGSEA. The CDR3 runs 12 residues. Trimming took 4 bases from V and 0 from J, leaving 6 bases between them.

The J gene is TRBJ2-2, the V gene TRBV2; D is possibly TRBD2 (7 bases). V was pared by 5 bases and J by 4 bases, with 14 bases between. Germline V gene lookup returns CDR1 SNHLY and CDR2 FYNNEI. The CDR3 runs 15 residues. In nucleotides, the CDR3 is TGTGCCAGCAGTCTCGGGGGGCGGGGCACCGGGGAGCTGTTTTTT. Its translation is CASSLGGRGTGELFF.

This chain links TRBV7-6 with TRBJ2-2; a possible D gene is TRBD1 (5 bases). This CDR3 spans 14 amino acids. Germline V gene data show CDR1 as SGHVS and CDR2 as FNYEAQ. Between the trimmed V and J ends, which lost 4 bases and 4 bases, there was a span of 10 bases. CDR3 coding DNA: TGTGCCAGCAGCTCAGGCGACAGCACCGGGGAGCTGTTTTTT. Translated, it gives CASSSGDSTGELFF.

The chain combines TRBV10-1 with TRBJ2-1, with a tentative D call TRBD2 (5 bases). The CDR3 consists of 15 residues. Germline V gene sequence: CDR1 WNHNN, CDR2 SYGVQD (reference sequence). V was cut by 2 bases and J by 3 bases, with 11 bases left in between. Here the CDR3 DNA reads TGCGCCAGCAGTGAGAGCGGAGACGTCTACAATGAGCAGTTCTTC. Its translation is CASSESGDVYNEQFF.

The chain joins TRBV27 to TRBJ2-4; 8 bases line up with TRBD2. CDR1 is MNHEY, CDR2 SMNVEV, per germline (reference sequence). This CDR3 comprises 16 residues. Trimming at V came to 4 bases and at J to 6 bases, leaving 11 bases not matched to a gene. CDR3 amino acids: CASSSLEAGVRNIQYF. The CDR3 DNA follows: TGTGCCAGCAGTTCGCTTGAAGCGGGAGTTCGAAACATTCAGTACTTC.

The chain links TRBV29-1 to TRBJ2-3; TRBD2 matches 12 bases. The V and J ends lost 3 bases and 1 base, in that order; junction bases with no gene match: 8. This CDR3 region has 17 residues. Germline CDR1 is SQVTM and CDR2 is ANQGSEA. CDR3 region: CSVDSRLAGVGTDTQYF. The CDR3 nucleotides read TGCAGCGTTGATTCTAGACTAGCGGGAGTCGGCACAGATACGCAGTATTTT.

The chain has TRBV7-2 and TRBJ2-5; D might be TRBD2 (6 bases). V was cut by 0 bases and J by 3 bases, with 14 bases left in between. Germline loops: CDR1 SGHTA, CDR2 FQGNSA. The CDR3 contains 16 residues. This CDR3 reads CASSLARLGGEETQYF. Written as DNA, the CDR3 is TGTGCCAGCAGCTTAGCTCGACTAGGAGGGGAAGAGACCCAGTACTTC.

The gene calls are TRBV11-3 and TRBJ2-7; D is ambiguous. The CDR3 runs 13 residues. V dropped 4 bases and J dropped 2 bases, with 9 bases sitting between them. The germline gives CDR1 SGHNT, CDR2 YENEEA. The CDR3 loop is CASSSSPPYEQYF. The CDR3 DNA reads as TGTGCCAGCAGCTCCAGTCCCCCCTACGAGCAGTACTTC.

This CDR3 reads CATSPGGGQFLRPAEKLFF. The CDR3 DNA sequence: TGTGCCACCAGCCCCGGAGGGGGACAGTTTCTCCGGCCGGCTGAAAAACTGTTTTTT. The genes are TRBV15 and TRBJ1-4; 7 positions agree with TRBD1. The CDR3 spans 19 residues. Germline-derived CDR1 and CDR2 are LNHNV and YYDKDF (reference sequence). J gave up 7 bases and V 5 bases, and 22 bases lay outside the gene matches.

The gene calls are TRBV11-2 and TRBJ2-1, with TRBD2 matching over 13 bases. This CDR3 spans 15 amino acids. J lost 7 bases, V lost 4 bases, and 4 bases had no gene match. Per germline, CDR1 SGHAT and CDR2 FQNNGV. The CDR3 nucleotides read TGTGCCAGCAGCTCGGGACTAGCGGGAAGTAATGAGCAGTTCTTC. Amino acids: CASSSGLAGSNEQFF.

The chain carries TRBV9 and TRBJ2-5; 9 bases are a match to TRBD2. The DNA end lines up better with TRBJ2-7; the J call may be wrong. CDR1 and CDR2 (germline): SGDLS, YYNGEE. The CDR3 covers 15 residues. The CDR3 loop is CASSRGASGNGEQYF. In DNA, the CDR3 is TGTGCCAGCAGTCGAGGGGCTAGCGGGAACGGCGAGCAGTACTTC.

The chain uses TRBV18 and TRBJ1-1, with D tentatively TRBD1 (5 bases). Deletions cut 2 bases from V and 5 bases from J, with 12 bases between. Germline V gene data show CDR1 as KGHSH and CDR2 as LQKENI. The CDR3 has 14 residues. This CDR3 reads CASSPAERGTEAFF. Here the CDR3 DNA reads TGTGCCAGCTCACCAGCGGAGCGGGGGACTGAAGCTTTCTTT.

This chain uses TRBV5-5 with TRBJ2-1; 9 nucleotides line up with TRBD1. The germline gives CDR1 SGHKS, CDR2 YYEKEE (reference sequence). The CDR3 runs 16 residues. The V segment lost 4 bases and the J segment 4 bases; nucleotides outside the gene matches: 9. In nucleotides, the CDR3 is TGTGCCAGCAGCCCCCAGACAGGGGGGAGGTACAATGAGCAGTTCTTC. Translated: CASSPQTGGRYNEQFF.

This clone came up a few times. V usage is TRBV7-9 and J usage is TRBJ2-7; 9 positions agree with TRBD2. CDR1 and CDR2 (germline): SEHNR, FQNEAQ (reference sequence). This CDR3 spans 18 amino acids. V lost 1 base to trimming and J lost 0 bases; unmatched junction nucleotides: 10. CDR3 DNA: TGTGCCAGCAGCTTAGGTTTTAGCGGGGGATTAAGCTCCTACGAGCAGTACTTC. It encodes CASSLGFSGGLSSYEQYF. Complete variable domain (other parts from reference TRBV7-9 and TRBJ2-7): DTGVSQNPRHKITKRGQNVTFRCDPISEHNRLYWYRQTLGQGPEFLTYFQNEAQLEKSRLLSDRFSAERPKGSFSTLEIQRTEQGDSAMYLCASSLGFSGGLSSYEQYFGPGTRLTVT.

This chain links TRBV28 with TRBJ2-5, with D perhaps TRBD2 (6 bases). CDR3 length: 13 residues. V dropped 4 bases and J dropped 1 base, with 7 bases sitting between them. CDR1 is MDHEN, CDR2 SYDVKM, per germline. The CDR3 DNA follows: TGTGCCAGCAGTTCGGGACTCCAAGAGACCCAGTACTTC. It translates to CASSSGLQETQYF.

The chain uses TRBV10-1 and TRBJ2-7; D perhaps matches TRBD1 (6 bases). The CDR3 extends over 13 amino acids. Trimming took 7 bases from V and 2 from J, leaving 12 bases between them. The V gene's germline CDR1 is WNHNN and CDR2 SYGVQD (reference sequence). The DNA for the CDR3 is TGCGCCAGCAAAGGGGGAGAGCCCTACGAGCAGTACTTC. Translated: CASKGGEPYEQYF.

The chain has TRBV18 and TRBJ2-5; D is possibly TRBD2 (5 bases). The germline CDR1 and CDR2 sequences are KGHSH and LQKENI. The CDR3 has 16 amino acids. V was pared by 2 bases and J by 5 bases, with 18 bases between. The CDR3 bases are TGTGCCAGCTCACCATTAAACAGTCCCCCGGGGGAGACCCAGTACTTC. It codes for CASSPLNSPPGETQYF.

This chain uses TRBV15 with TRBJ2-7; TRBD2 aligns across 8 bases. Germline CDR1 reads LNHNV; CDR2 reads YYDKDF (reference sequence). This CDR3 has 13 amino acids. The V and J ends lost 8 bases and 2 bases, in that order; junction bases with no gene match: 5. The CDR3 nucleotides are TGTGCCACCCGGGGGGGGGCGACCTACGAGCAGTACTTC. Protein: CATRGGATYEQYF. Looking up the rest from reference TRBV15 and TRBJ2-7 gives the full variable domain: DAMVIQNPRYQVTQFGKPVTLSCSQTLNHNVMYWYQQKSSQAPKLLFHYYDKDFNNEADTPDNFQSRRPNTSFCFLDIRSPGLGDTAMYLCATRGGATYEQYFGPGTRLTVT.

Only one count was recorded for this clone. V gene TRBV5-8 combines with J gene TRBJ2-5; TRBD1 aligns across 12 bases. This CDR3 is 16 amino acids long. The trim removed 3 bases at V and 1 base at J, leaving 4 bases unmatched. In germline, CDR1 is SGHTS, CDR2 YDEGEE. The CDR3 region is CASSWGQGALQETQYF. Here the CDR3 DNA reads TGTGCCAGCAGCTGGGGACAGGGGGCGCTCCAAGAGACCCAGTACTTC. The full variable domain, rest sourced from reference TRBV5-8 and TRBJ2-5, is EAGVTQSPTHLIKTRGQQATLRCSPISGHTSVYWYQQALGLGLQFLLWYDEGEERNRGNFPPRFSGRQFPNYSSELNVNALELEDSALYLCASSWGQGALQETQYFGPGTRLLVL.

The count of this clone is one. J is TRBJ2-3 and V is TRBV7-9; D is perhaps TRBD2 (5 bases). V lost 3 bases and J lost 9, with 13 bases in between. CDR1 and CDR2 (germline): SEHNR, FQNEAQ (reference sequence). This CDR3 contains 13 residues. In DNA form, the CDR3 reads TGTGCCAGCAGCTTCACTTCAGCGGAAACGCAGTATTTT. Translated, it gives CASSFTSAETQYF.